The 16 T cell receptor beta chains below were found in one sample sequenced in a study of blood T cell repertoires in COVID-19. Libraries were prepared by immunoSEQ multiplex PCR; TCRdb keeps only in-frame clonotypes and omits some of them. The table includes around 180,000 clones, approximately 90% detected once. The sequenced sample consisted of peripheral blood. Receptors were obtained from a human donor in a cohort sampled during active COVID-19.

The V gene is TRBV4-1, the J gene TRBJ2-5; D uncertain. CDR3 length equals 14 residues. Trimming took off 1 base at V and 4 bases at J, with 10 bases between the two ends. Germline values: CDR1 MGHRA, CDR2 YSYEKL. The CDR3 loop is CASSQGASPETQYF. In nucleotides, the CDR3 is TGCGCCAGCAGCCAAGGGGCCAGTCCAGAGACCCAGTACTTC.

The rearrangement uses TRBV28 and TRBJ2-7; TRBD1 aligns across 7 bases. The CDR3 runs to 14 residues. V lost 5 bases and J lost 1; bases outside the gene matches: 5. Germline V CDR1 and CDR2: MDHEN, SYDVKM. The CDR3: CASSDPTGSYEQYF. The CDR3 bases are TGTGCCAGCAGTGACCCGACAGGGTCCTACGAGCAGTACTTC.

V is TRBV5-1 and J is TRBJ1-1, with a possible D match to TRBD1 (6 bases). CDR1 is SGHRS and CDR2 is YFSETQ in the germline V gene. The germline V and J ends were trimmed by 5 bases and 3 bases, with 17 bases remaining between them. The CDR3 loop spans 15 amino acids. The CDR3 DNA reads as TGCGCCAGCAGGGAACAATCACAGGGTCACACTGAAGCTTTCTTT. This encodes CASREQSQGHTEAFF.

The V gene is TRBV28, the J gene TRBJ1-1; D possibly corresponds to TRBD1 (5 bases). The CDR3 contains 15 residues. The germline V gene has CDR1 MDHEN and CDR2 SYDVKM. V was cut by 5 bases and J by 2 bases, with 15 bases left in between. The CDR3 DNA reads TGTGCCAGCAGTGTTGGGGGGACGGGAAACACTGAAGCTTTCTTT. Translation gives CASSVGGTGNTEAFF.

In DNA, the CDR3 is TGTGCCAGCAGTTTATCTACTAGCGATCGAGCCTCCTACGAGCAGTACTTC. It yields the protein CASSLSTSDRASYEQYF. The genes are TRBV28 and TRBJ2-7; 7 bases fit TRBD2. V shed 1 base and J 0 bases; nucleotides not matched to a gene: 9. The CDR3 loop spans 17 amino acids. The germline V gene has CDR1 MDHEN and CDR2 SYDVKM.

This clone showed up just a few times. J is TRBJ1-2 and V is TRBV18, with D possibly TRBD1 on 6 matching bases. CDR1 is KGHSH, CDR2 LQKENI, per germline. Trimming shortened V by 1 base and J by 7 bases, and 16 bases separated the two germline ends. The CDR3 contains 15 residues. The CDR3 sequence: CASSPRNRESSGYTF. The CDR3 bases are TGTGCCAGCTCACCACGAAACAGGGAGAGTAGTGGCTACACCTTC.

The chain joins TRBV19 to TRBJ1-1; tentative D call: TRBD1 (6 bases). This CDR3 is built from 15 residues. The V gene lost 5 bases and the J gene lost 1 base, with 14 bases spanning the gap. Germline loops: CDR1 LNHDA, CDR2 SQIVND (reference sequence). The CDR3 nucleotides read TGTGCCAGTAGTGCCCAACAGGGTTGGAACACTGAAGCTTTCTTT. Amino acids: CASSAQQGWNTEAFF.

The chain couples TRBV2 to TRBJ2-7; no clear D gene. CDR3 size: 15 residues. CDR1 and CDR2 (germline): SNHLY, FYNNEI. V lost 6 bases and J 0 bases, leaving 15 bases between the germline ends. CDR3 loop: CASSERLTISYEQYF. The CDR3 bases are TGTGCCAGCAGCGAAAGGTTAACTATCTCCTACGAGCAGTACTTC.

This clone was recorded only once. CDR3 loop: CATSERGQGVIETQYF. CDR3 DNA: TGTGCCACCAGTGAAAGGGGACAGGGGGTTATTGAGACCCAGTACTTC. The chain recombines TRBV24-1 with TRBJ2-5; 11 nucleotides line up with TRBD1. With 4 bases clipped from V and 5 bases from J, the junction kept 8 bases outside the gene matches. This CDR3 has 16 amino acids. Germline V gene lookup returns CDR1 KGHDR and CDR2 SFDVKD.

The V call is TRBV4-2, the J call TRBJ1-5; 9 positions match TRBD1. Germline V gene lookup returns CDR1 LGHNA and CDR2 YNFKEQ. V dropped 0 bases and J dropped 7; count of bases not matched to a gene: 7. The CDR3 consists of 16 residues. The CDR3 DNA reads as TGTGCCAGCAGCCAAGATCAGGGACAGGGTTGGCAGCCCCAGCATTTT. Protein: CASSQDQGQGWQPQHF.

The chain employs TRBV18 and TRBJ2-7, with 7 bases matching TRBD1. CDR3 length: 15 amino acids. V shed 3 bases, J shed 2 bases, and the junction held 7 bases outside the gene matches. In germline, CDR1 is KGHSH, CDR2 LQKENI. The CDR3, as DNA: TGTGCCAGCTCACCCAGACAGGGTTCTCCCTACGAGCAGTACTTC. Residues: CASSPRQGSPYEQYF.

The chain combines TRBV28 with TRBJ1-3, with 8 bases identical to TRBD1. The CDR3 is made up of 15 amino acids. The junction had 2 bases not matched to a gene; V was cut back by 4 bases and J by 0 bases. Germline-derived CDR1 and CDR2 are MDHEN and SYDVKM. CDR3 DNA sequence: TGTGCCAGCAGTTGGGACAGGCTCTCTGGAAACACCATATATTTT. Protein: CASSWDRLSGNTIYF.

This chain joins TRBV5-1 and TRBJ1-2; D is perhaps TRBD1 (5 bases). Trimming stripped 4 bases from V and 4 bases from J, with 20 bases between. CDR3 length: 16 amino acids. CDR1 and CDR2 (germline): SGHRS, YFSETQ. DNA for the CDR3: TGCGCCAGCAGCCAAGACGGGAGGGACGGCTCCTATGGCTACACCTTC. This translates into CASSQDGRDGSYGYTF.

V gene TRBV5-1 combines with J gene TRBJ1-4; tentative D call: TRBD1 (5 bases). Germline V gene sequence: CDR1 SGHRS, CDR2 YFSETQ. This CDR3 contains 15 residues. Trimming left V 2 bases short and J 6 bases short, with 14 bases between. The CDR3 loop is CASSFEGRAHEKLFF. The CDR3 region has the DNA TGCGCCAGCAGCTTTGAAGGCAGGGCCCATGAAAAACTGTTTTTT.

The rearrangement joins TRBV12-3 or TRBV12-4 to TRBJ2-7; no firm D call. V lost 5 bases and J 5 bases, leaving 10 bases between the germline ends. The CDR3 has 12 amino acids. The CDR3 spells CASSALAHEQYF. The CDR3 nucleotides read TGTGCCAGCAGTGCACTCGCCCACGAGCAGTACTTC.

The chain uses TRBV5-6 and TRBJ1-4; D might be TRBD1 (6 bases). CDR3 length equals 14 residues. CDR1 and CDR2 (germline): SGHDT, YYEEEE. Trimming took off 4 bases at V and 5 bases at J, with 12 bases between the two ends. The CDR3 sequence: CASSPGGRNEKLFF. The CDR3 DNA reads as TGTGCCAGCAGCCCCGGGGGGCGCAATGAAAAACTGTTTTTT.